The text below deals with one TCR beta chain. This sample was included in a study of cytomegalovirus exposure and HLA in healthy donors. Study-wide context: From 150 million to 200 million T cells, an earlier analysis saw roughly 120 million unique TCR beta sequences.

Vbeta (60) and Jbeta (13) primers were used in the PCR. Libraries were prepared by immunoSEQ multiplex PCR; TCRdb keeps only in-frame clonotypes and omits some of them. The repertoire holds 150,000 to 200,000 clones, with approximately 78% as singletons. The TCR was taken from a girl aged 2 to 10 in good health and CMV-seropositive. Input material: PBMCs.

In nucleotides, the CDR3 is TGCGCCAGCAGCACCCGGACAGGGGACCTAAGCACTGAAGCTTTCTTT. Amino acid sequence: CASSTRTGDLSTEAFF. The V call is TRBV4-1, the J call TRBJ1-1; 9 bases align to TRBD1. CDR1 and CDR2 (germline): MGHRA, YSYEKL. The CDR3 totals 16 residues. Germline trimming cut 5 bases from V and 4 bases from J; bases unmatched to any gene: 11.